Listed here are 27 T cell receptor beta chains from one sample, sequenced in a study of blood T cell repertoires in COVID-19. Sequencing was performed with immunoSEQ multiplex PCR; in TCRdb, only in-frame clones are kept and a portion is missing. The sample holds around 270,000 clones; about 87% are singletons and the top ten take approximately 4.3%. The specimen was peripheral blood. These receptors were collected from a man between 60 and 75 years old who had recovered from COVID-19.

This clone has a handful of counts. This chain links TRBV7-2 with TRBJ2-7; 8 bases are shared with TRBD2. The germline V gene encodes CDR1 SGHTA and CDR2 FQGNSA. After removal of 11 bases from V and 3 bases from J, the junction contained 6 bases not matched to a gene. The CDR3 is made up of 12 amino acids. This chain's CDR3 is CACSTSGYEQYF. As DNA, the CDR3 is TGTGCCTGTAGTACTAGCGGCTACGAGCAGTACTTC.

This chain joins TRBV7-8 and TRBJ1-1; D may be TRBD1 (6 bases). Trimming removed 1 base from V and 6 bases from J, with 12 bases in between. This CDR3 spans 14 amino acids. Germline CDR1 and CDR2: SGHVS and FQNEAQ. CDR3 nucleotide sequence: TGTGCCAGCAGCTTAGGCGGGGGCGAGGCTGAAGCTTTCTTT. Amino acid sequence: CASSLGGGEAEAFF.

The rearrangement uses TRBV11-2 and TRBJ2-2; tentatively, D is TRBD1 (5 bases). Per germline, CDR1 SGHAT and CDR2 FQNNGV. Trimming stripped 0 bases from V and 3 bases from J, with 5 bases between. The CDR3 is 14 residues long. CDR3 DNA sequence: TGTGCCAGCAGCTTAGACAGGGACACCGGGGAGCTGTTTTTT. It translates to CASSLDRDTGELFF.

V usage is TRBV7-2 and J usage is TRBJ2-7; 7 nucleotides match TRBD1. J lost 2 bases, V lost 0 bases, and 4 bases had no gene match. The CDR3 sequence is 15 residues long. Germline CDR1 reads SGHTA; CDR2 reads FQGNSA. The CDR3 sequence is CASSLAPQGAYEQYF. The CDR3 DNA reads as TGTGCCAGCAGCTTAGCGCCCCAGGGGGCCTACGAGCAGTACTTC.

The CDR3 DNA reads as TGTGCCAGCAGTTACAAACAGGGTGAGACCCAGTACTTC. Amino acid sequence: CASSYKQGETQYF. The chain combines TRBV6-5 with TRBJ2-5; tentative D call: TRBD1 (6 bases). The CDR3 is 13 residues long. CDR1 is MNHEY and CDR2 is SVGAGI in the germline V gene. The ends were cut back, 2 bases at V and 5 bases at J, with 9 bases in the middle.

The chain carries TRBV4-1 and TRBJ1-6; no definite D call. Germline CDR1 MGHRA, CDR2 YSYEKL. This CDR3 is built from 13 residues. V was clipped by 1 base and J by 11 bases, with 9 bases between them. CDR3 protein: CASSQVVFPPLHF. The CDR3 DNA is TGCGCCAGCAGCCAAGTCGTGTTTCCACCCCTCCACTTT.

The chain couples TRBV6-5 to TRBJ1-4; the match to TRBD1 covers 7 bases. Germline lookup yields CDR1 MNHEY and CDR2 SVGAGI. The length of the CDR3 is 14 residues. Trimming removed 5 bases from V and 3 bases from J; junction bases left unmatched: 3. This CDR3 reads CASSTTGSNEKLFF. The CDR3 DNA follows: TGTGCCAGCAGTACGACAGGGTCTAATGAAAAACTGTTTTTT.

This rearrangement joins TRBV19 to TRBJ1-2; tentative D call: TRBD1 (6 bases). The germline CDR1 and CDR2 sequences are LNHDA and SQIVND (reference sequence). V lost 2 bases to trimming and J lost 6 bases, with 16 bases between them. The CDR3 covers 15 residues. DNA for the CDR3: TGTGCCAGTAGTATACAGGCAGGGGTTGCGAATGGCTACACCTTC. This gives the protein CASSIQAGVANGYTF.

The V and J genes are TRBV19 and TRBJ2-4; 7 bases are a match to TRBD1. V lost 6 bases to trimming and J lost 1 base; unmatched junction nucleotides: 18. Germline V gene lookup returns CDR1 LNHDA and CDR2 SQIVND (reference sequence). This CDR3 comprises 19 residues. In DNA form, the CDR3 reads TGTGCCAGTAGGCAAAGGGGGCTCAACGCGGACCTCGCCAAAAACATTCAGTACTTC. The encoded protein is CASRQRGLNADLAKNIQYF.

This clone was seen once. The rearrangement uses TRBV5-1 and TRBJ1-5; the match to TRBD1 covers 7 bases. This CDR3 spans 14 amino acids. CDR1 SGHRS and CDR2 YFSETQ come from the germline V gene. V trimming: 0 bases; J trimming: 5 bases; junction bases outside the gene matches: 2. CDR3 residues: CASSLGDSDQPQHF. The CDR3 DNA follows: TGCGCCAGCAGCTTGGGGGACAGTGATCAGCCCCAGCATTTT.

This clone was recorded only once. V and J are TRBV30 and TRBJ1-1; a weak D match, TRBD1 (5 bases). V shed 4 bases and J shed 3 bases, with 9 bases lying between them. CDR1 GTSNPN and CDR2 SVGIG come from the germline V gene (reference sequence). CDR3 length: 12 residues. The chain's CDR3 is CAWTGLDTEAFF. DNA for the CDR3: TGTGCCTGGACAGGGTTGGACACTGAAGCTTTCTTT.

This clone has just a few counts. Other DNA sequences in this sample translate to the same CDR3. This sequence joins TRBV6-5 and TRBJ1-2; D ambiguous. Germline CDR1 and CDR2: MNHEY and SVGAGI. The V gene lost 2 bases and the J gene lost 5 bases, with 9 bases spanning the gap. This CDR3 spans 13 amino acids. CDR3 sequence: CASSYGADYGYTF. The CDR3 DNA is TGTGCCAGCAGTTACGGAGCAGATTATGGCTACACCTTC.

This chain links TRBV5-3 with TRBJ2-7; 13 bases agree with TRBD2. TRBV5-3 is treated as an ORF (open reading frame) with a function not yet certain. CDR3 size: 20 residues. Trimming removed 0 bases from V and 0 bases from J; junction bases left unmatched: 12. The CDR3 region is CARSLVTSGGVLSGSYEQYF. CDR3 in DNA: TGTGCCAGAAGCTTGGTAACTAGCGGGGGGGTCTTATCGGGCTCCTACGAGCAGTACTTC.

The chain is built from TRBV3-1 (or the pseudogene TRBV3-2) and TRBJ1-1, with TRBD1 identical over 10 bases. Germline CDR1 LGHDT, CDR2 YNNKEL (reference sequence). The CDR3 extends over 17 amino acids. J lost 1 base, V lost 6 bases, and 11 bases had no gene match. The CDR3 spells CASRLTGGGGRNTEAFF. The DNA for the CDR3 is TGTGCCAGCAGGCTGACAGGGGGCGGAGGAAGGAACACTGAAGCTTTCTTT.

The J gene is TRBJ2-7, the V gene TRBV13; D not resolved. In germline, CDR1 is PRHDT, CDR2 FYEKMQ (reference sequence). The ends were cut back, 4 bases at V and 5 bases at J, with 15 bases in the middle. The CDR3 is 14 amino acids. The CDR3 region has the DNA TGTGCCAGCAGCTCCTATTTAACAGATAACGAGCAGTACTTC. Protein sequence: CASSSYLTDNEQYF.

The chain couples TRBV5-6 to TRBJ2-4; 10 bases agree with TRBD1. The germline V gene encodes CDR1 SGHDT and CDR2 YYEEEE. This CDR3 is built from 15 residues. The trim removed 4 bases at V and 6 bases at J, leaving 7 bases unmatched. As DNA, the CDR3 is TGTGCCAGCAGCCTCGGGACAGGGGTTGCAAACATTCAGTACTTC. It specifies CASSLGTGVANIQYF.

The V and J genes are TRBV7-8 and TRBJ1-5; D may be TRBD1 (5 bases). In germline, CDR1 is SGHVS, CDR2 FQNEAQ. The CDR3 contains 15 residues. The ends were cut back, 5 bases at V and 3 bases at J, with 14 bases in the middle. The CDR3 DNA follows: TGTGCCAGCAGCCCGACCGGACACCCCAATCAGCCCCAGCATTTT. It is translated as CASSPTGHPNQPQHF.

The V call is TRBV29-1, the J call TRBJ1-3, with no clear D. The germline gives CDR1 SQVTM, CDR2 ANQGSEA. The CDR3 is made up of 11 amino acids. The V gene lost 6 bases and the J gene lost 11 bases, with 14 bases spanning the gap. The CDR3 DNA reads TGCAGCGTACAAGAGGGAAATGCCATATATTTT. It translates to CSVQEGNAIYF.

J is TRBJ1-2 and V is TRBV2, with TRBD1 matching 9 bases. V lost 6 bases to trimming and J lost 6 bases; unmatched junction nucleotides: 8. The germline V gene has CDR1 SNHLY and CDR2 FYNNEI. CDR3 length: 14 residues. The CDR3 protein is CASRIIQGANGYTF. CDR3 bases: TGTGCCAGCAGGATTATACAGGGGGCAAATGGCTACACCTTC.

V usage is TRBV6-5 and J usage is TRBJ1-1; 8 nucleotides line up with TRBD1. The CDR3 loop spans 14 amino acids. Unmatched junction bases numbered 4, after V lost 5 bases and J lost 2 bases. The germline V gene has CDR1 MNHEY and CDR2 SVGAGI. The CDR3 reads CASSTGGSNTEAFF. The CDR3, as DNA: TGTGCCAGCAGTACAGGGGGGTCTAACACTGAAGCTTTCTTT.

The chain carries TRBV7-8 and TRBJ1-2; D possibly corresponds to TRBD1 (5 bases). The CDR3 runs to 14 residues. Germline V CDR1 and CDR2: SGHVS, FQNEAQ. Trimming removed 1 base at V and 0 bases at J, with 6 bases between. This CDR3 is CASSLGTTNYGYTF. DNA of the CDR3: TGTGCCAGCAGCTTAGGGACAACTAACTATGGCTACACCTTC.

This chain connects TRBV2 to TRBJ2-2; D unresolved. Trimming took off 7 bases at V and 3 bases at J, with 12 bases between the two ends. The CDR3 has 14 amino acids. CDR1 and CDR2 (germline): SNHLY, FYNNEI. This chain's CDR3 is CASILDFYTGELFF. CDR3 bases: TGTGCCAGCATCCTCGACTTCTACACCGGGGAGCTGTTTTTT. Filled out from reference TRBV2 and TRBJ2-2, the complete variable domain reads EPEVTQTPSHQVTQMGQEVILRCVPISNHLYFYWYRQILGQKVEFLVSFYNNEISEKSEIFDDQFSVERPDGSNFTLKIRSTKLEDSAMYFCASILDFYTGELFFGEGSRLTVL.

In this sample, this clone turned up once. The V call is TRBV7-9, the J call TRBJ1-2; tentative D call: TRBD1 (6 bases). V gave up 5 bases and J gave up 3 bases, with 16 bases separating them. Germline CDR1 and CDR2: SEHNR and FQNEAQ (reference sequence). The CDR3 covers 15 residues. Here the CDR3 DNA reads TGTGCCAGCAGCCTACAGGGAAAGAAGGACTATGGCTACACCTTC. Translation gives CASSLQGKKDYGYTF.

The chain is built from TRBV4-2 and TRBJ2-1; D is possibly TRBD2 (6 bases). The length of the CDR3 is 17 residues. The germline gives CDR1 LGHNA, CDR2 YNFKEQ. With 1 base removed from V and 2 bases from J, the gap between germline ends came to 15 bases. The CDR3 sequence: CASSQVGGRGAYNEQFF. CDR3 DNA sequence: TGTGCCAGCAGCCAAGTTGGCGGGCGGGGTGCCTACAATGAGCAGTTCTTC.

The rearrangement joins TRBV3-1 (or the pseudogene TRBV3-2) to TRBJ2-3; 10 bases are shared with TRBD2. The CDR3 has 15 residues. Germline trimming cut 4 bases from V and 4 bases from J; bases unmatched to any gene: 5. The germline gives CDR1 LGHDT, CDR2 YNNKEL (reference sequence). CDR3 DNA: TGTGCCAGCAGCCCTAGCCTAGCGGGGGCAGATACGCAGTATTTT. Encoded protein: CASSPSLAGADTQYF.

This chain links TRBV7-2 with TRBJ2-5, with 11 bases that match TRBD2. The CDR3 spans 15 residues. CDR1 and CDR2 (germline): SGHTA, FQGNSA. The V segment lost 2 bases and the J segment 6 bases; nucleotides outside the gene matches: 5. This CDR3 reads CASSLIAGGPKTQYF. In nucleotides, the CDR3 is TGTGCCAGCAGCTTAATAGCGGGGGGGCCAAAGACCCAGTACTTC.

As DNA, the CDR3 is TGTGCTAGTGGTTTGCGGGGGGGCGTAAATACGATCAGTGAGCAGTTCTTC. Translation: CASGLRGGVNTISEQFF. The J gene is TRBJ2-1, the V gene TRBV12-5, with 8 bases matching TRBD2. With V trimmed by 2 bases and J by 9 bases, 15 bases remained unmatched. This CDR3 has 17 residues. Per germline, CDR1 LGHNT and CDR2 FRNRAP.